The 27 T cell receptor beta chains below all came from one sample that was sequenced in a study of blood T cell repertoires in COVID-19. Data came from immunoSEQ multiplex PCR; TCRdb stores just in-frame clones and leaves some out. The data hold about 120,000 clones, with over 70% observed a single time. Sequenced material: peripheral blood. These receptors all come from a woman aged 70-85 years with acute or convalescent COVID-19.

The chain combines TRBV7-2 with TRBJ2-7, with D perhaps TRBD1 (5 bases). This CDR3 region has 15 residues. Germline CDR1 reads SGHTA; CDR2 reads FQGNSA. Trimming took off 4 bases at V and 3 bases at J, with 16 bases between the two ends. CDR3 loop: CASSWPNRLVYEQYF. CDR3 sequence (DNA): TGTGCCAGCAGCTGGCCGAACAGGCTGGTCTACGAGCAGTACTTC. The complete variable domain, with remaining parts taken from reference TRBV7-2 and TRBJ2-7, reads GAGVSQSPSNKVTEKGKDVELRCDPISGHTALYWYRQSLGQGLEFLIYFQGNSAPDKSGLPSDRFSAERTGGSVSTLTIQRTQQEDSAVYLCASSWPNRLVYEQYFGPGTRLTVT.

The chain combines TRBV24-1 with TRBJ2-3; 11 bases are shared with TRBD2. Germline trimming cut 2 bases from V and 2 bases from J; bases unmatched to any gene: 8. Germline CDR1 and CDR2: KGHDR and SFDVKD. This CDR3 region has 18 residues. DNA for the CDR3: TGTGCCACCAGTGATTCCTCACTAGCGGGGGCCCTCACAGATACGCAGTATTTT. Its protein product is CATSDSSLAGALTDTQYF.

The chain has TRBV19 and TRBJ2-5; TRBD1 is a possible D gene (5 bases). Trimming cost V 1 base and J 4 bases, with 16 bases left between them. CDR1 is LNHDA and CDR2 is SQIVND in the germline V gene (reference sequence). CDR3 size: 16 residues. CDR3 sequence (DNA): TGTGCCAGTAGTATAGTTGGGGCCCAGTTCGGAGAGACCCAGTACTTC. Protein sequence: CASSIVGAQFGETQYF. Using reference TRBV19 and TRBJ2-5 for the parts outside the CDR3, the full variable domain is DGGITQSPKYLFRKEGQNVTLSCEQNLNHDAMYWYRQDPGQGLRLIYYSQIVNDFQKGDIAEGYSVSREKKESFPLTVTSAQKNPTAFYLCASSIVGAQFGETQYFGPGTRLLVL.

The genes are TRBV19 and TRBJ2-2, with 9 positions matching TRBD1. CDR1 and CDR2 from the germline V gene are LNHDA and SQIVND (reference sequence). The CDR3 is 13 amino acids. The trim removed 8 bases at V and 3 bases at J, leaving 1 base unmatched. CDR3 nucleotide sequence: TGTGCCAGTTGGGACAGGGACACCGGGGAGCTGTTTTTT. Amino acids: CASWDRDTGELFF. The complete variable domain, with remaining parts taken from reference TRBV19 and TRBJ2-2, reads DGGITQSPKYLFRKEGQNVTLSCEQNLNHDAMYWYRQDPGQGLRLIYYSQIVNDFQKGDIAEGYSVSREKKESFPLTVTSAQKNPTAFYLCASWDRDTGELFFGEGSRLTVL.

V and J are TRBV7-8 and TRBJ1-4; 8 bases fit TRBD1. With 1 base clipped from V and 8 bases from J, the junction kept 9 bases outside the gene matches. Germline CDR1 and CDR2: SGHVS and FQNEAQ. CDR3 size: 16 residues. CDR3 coding DNA: TGTGCCAGCAGCTTAGTTGGACAGGGATCAGGAGAAAAACTGTTTTTT. Translating gives CASSLVGQGSGEKLFF.

The chain is built from TRBV11-3 and TRBJ2-5, with 10 bases aligning to TRBD1. With 5 bases clipped from V and 1 base from J, the junction kept 7 bases outside the gene matches. CDR3 length: 16 amino acids. Germline V gene lookup returns CDR1 SGHNT and CDR2 YENEEA. CDR3: CASSLRDRGSQETQYF. In DNA, the CDR3 is TGTGCCAGCAGCCTCCGGGACAGGGGATCCCAAGAGACCCAGTACTTC.

J is TRBJ1-6 and V is TRBV18, with 7 nucleotides matching TRBD1. The CDR3 has 15 amino acids. Trimming took 3 bases from V and 8 from J; bases not matched to a gene: 7. Germline CDR1 KGHSH, CDR2 LQKENI. CDR3 DNA: TGTGCCAGCTCACCCTTGGGGACAGAACATTCACCCCTCCACTTT. Translated, it gives CASSPLGTEHSPLHF.

This clone has just a few counts. V gene TRBV18 combines with J gene TRBJ1-5; possible D gene TRBD1, 5 bases. Trimming took off 3 bases at V and 4 bases at J, with 10 bases between the two ends. Germline CDR1 reads KGHSH; CDR2 reads LQKENI. The CDR3 runs 14 residues. The CDR3 sequence is CASSPPGGNQPQHF. CDR3 DNA sequence: TGTGCCAGCTCACCCCCGGGGGGGAATCAGCCCCAGCATTTT.

The chain recombines TRBV6-5 with TRBJ1-5; 9 nucleotides match TRBD1. After removal of 5 bases from V and 1 base from J, the junction contained 3 bases not matched to a gene. Looked up from germline, CDR1 is MNHEY and CDR2 is SVGAGI. The CDR3 has 15 amino acids. CDR3 sequence: CASSRGQGSNQPQHF. CDR3 in DNA: TGTGCCAGCAGTCGGGGACAGGGCAGCAATCAGCCCCAGCATTTT.

This clone is a singleton in its sample. The V and J genes are TRBV10-3 and TRBJ2-7, with 8 positions matching TRBD1. The CDR3 has 11 residues. The V gene's germline CDR1 is ENHRY and CDR2 SYGVKD. V lost 9 bases and J lost 6; bases outside the gene matches: 4. In DNA form, the CDR3 reads TGTGCCATGGGGACAGGTTCCGAGCAGTACTTC. It is translated as CAMGTGSEQYF.

The V call is TRBV28, the J call TRBJ1-5; D gene ambiguous. Germline V gene data show CDR1 as MDHEN and CDR2 as SYDVKM. The CDR3 extends over 15 amino acids. The V end lost 7 bases, the J end lost 2 bases, and 15 bases lay between the germline ends. This CDR3 reads CASNQAGRGNQPQHF. As DNA, the CDR3 is TGTGCCAGCAATCAGGCGGGCCGAGGCAATCAGCCCCAGCATTTT.

The V gene is TRBV3-1 (or the pseudogene TRBV3-2), the J gene TRBJ1-2; 7 bases agree with TRBD1. This CDR3 has 14 amino acids. V lost 1 base, J lost 4 bases, and 3 bases stayed unmatched. Germline loops: CDR1 LGHDT, CDR2 YNNKEL (reference sequence). The DNA of the CDR3 is TGTGCCAGCAGCCAAGGGACAGGAGGCTATGGCTACACCTTC. Residues: CASSQGTGGYGYTF.

The V call is TRBV30, the J call TRBJ1-4; D remains unclear. Germline CDR1 reads GTSNPN; CDR2 reads SVGIG (reference sequence). Trimming left V 0 bases short and J 4 bases short, with 6 bases between. This CDR3 is built from 13 residues. CDR3 nucleotide sequence: TGTGCCTGGAGTGTAGAGGGTAATGAAAAACTGTTTTTT. Amino acid sequence: CAWSVEGNEKLFF.

V usage is TRBV5-1 and J usage is TRBJ1-1; tentatively, D is TRBD1 (5 bases). Germline CDR1 reads SGHRS; CDR2 reads YFSETQ. CDR3 length: 14 residues. V shed 4 bases and J shed 1 base, with 11 bases lying between them. The CDR3 DNA follows: TGCGCCAGCAGCACGGGGGTTGGGAACACTGAAGCTTTCTTT. Amino acid sequence: CASSTGVGNTEAFF.

J is TRBJ2-7 and V is TRBV24-1, with 9 bases matching TRBD1. There are 16 residues in the CDR3. V dropped 2 bases and J dropped 7; count of bases not matched to a gene: 11. In germline, CDR1 is KGHDR, CDR2 SFDVKD. CDR3: CATSDSPGTGLLEQYF. Written as DNA, the CDR3 is TGTGCCACCAGTGATTCGCCGGGGACAGGGCTTTTGGAGCAGTACTTC.

The CDR3 here is CASRSNDYGGYTF. The CDR3 coding sequence is TGTGCCAGCAGATCGAACGACTACGGTGGCTACACCTTC. The chain recombines TRBV28 with TRBJ1-2, with no clear D. Trimming removed 6 bases from V and 7 bases from J, with 15 bases in between. This CDR3 is 13 amino acids long. Germline V gene lookup returns CDR1 MDHEN and CDR2 SYDVKM.

Worth noting for this clone: Other DNA sequences of this sample code for an identical CDR3. The CDR3 spells CASSLAAGNTEAFF. Written as DNA, the CDR3 is TGTGCCAGCAGCTTAGCAGCAGGGAACACTGAAGCTTTCTTT. J is TRBJ1-1 and V is TRBV7-6; unclear D gene. This CDR3 is built from 14 residues. The germline V and J ends were trimmed by 0 bases and 1 base, with 6 bases remaining between them. CDR1 and CDR2 (germline): SGHVS, FNYEAQ.

The gene calls are TRBV28 and TRBJ2-1; D is perhaps TRBD1 (6 bases). CDR1 MDHEN and CDR2 SYDVKM come from the germline V gene. The CDR3 totals 14 residues. V gave up 8 bases and J gave up 6 bases, with 17 bases separating them. In DNA form, the CDR3 reads TGTGCCAGCCAGTGGACAGTGACATTCAATGAGCAGTTCTTC. Translated, it gives CASQWTVTFNEQFF.

The V gene is TRBV24-1, the J gene TRBJ1-6; possible D gene TRBD1, 6 bases. V was pared by 3 bases and J by 4 bases, with 9 bases between. Per germline, CDR1 KGHDR and CDR2 SFDVKD. The CDR3 has 15 residues. The DNA for the CDR3 is TGTGCCACCAGTGATGGCGGACAGTATAATTCACCCCTCCACTTT. Its protein is CATSDGGQYNSPLHF.

This chain joins TRBV5-6 and TRBJ1-3, with D unresolved. The CDR3 sequence is 16 residues long. V lost 1 base to trimming and J lost 8 bases, with 19 bases between them. Germline CDR1 is SGHDT and CDR2 is YYEEEE. The CDR3 DNA reads TGTGCCAGCAGCTTGTACAGCGGCGCCGGGTGGGACACCATATATTTT. This encodes CASSLYSGAGWDTIYF.

The CDR3 nucleotides are TGCGCCAGCAGCTCATCCGGACACAATCAGGTGGAGACCCAGTACTTC. Amino acids: CASSSSGHNQVETQYF. The chain combines TRBV5-1 with TRBJ2-5, with D perhaps matching TRBD1 (5 bases). This CDR3 has 16 amino acids. The germline V and J ends were trimmed by 3 bases and 5 bases, with 20 bases remaining between them. Germline V gives CDR1 SGHRS, CDR2 YFSETQ.

This clone occurred a few times. This chain links TRBV11-2 with TRBJ1-3; a weak D match, TRBD1 (5 bases). Germline V lookup: CDR1 SGHAT, CDR2 FQNNGV. The CDR3 consists of 14 residues. Trimming pared 10 bases from V and 0 bases from J, leaving 13 bases between. DNA for the CDR3: TGTGCCACCTCCGACAGAGCCTCTGGAAACACCATATATTTT. It encodes CATSDRASGNTIYF.

This clone was picked up a small number of times. This chain connects TRBV5-3 to TRBJ1-4, with D possibly being TRBD1 (6 bases). TRBV5-3 carries the ORF label, with uncertain function. Trimming pared 0 bases from V and 3 bases from J, leaving 18 bases between. The CDR3 consists of 18 residues. CDR3 region: CARSLVNFNRAPNEKLFF. The CDR3 DNA is TGTGCCAGAAGCTTGGTAAATTTCAACAGGGCCCCTAATGAAAAACTGTTTTTT.

This sequence joins TRBV9 and TRBJ2-1; TRBD1 matches at 10 bases. The CDR3 runs to 15 residues. V lost 3 bases and J lost 7; bases outside the gene matches: 7. Germline CDR1 SGDLS, CDR2 YYNGEE. The chain's CDR3 is CASSEDRGPSNEQFF. DNA for the CDR3: TGTGCCAGCAGCGAAGACAGGGGGCCTTCGAATGAGCAGTTCTTC.

The chain links TRBV5-1 to TRBJ2-2; D might be TRBD1 (5 bases). V gave up 4 bases and J gave up 0 bases, with 10 bases separating them. This CDR3 region has 15 residues. Germline V gives CDR1 SGHRS, CDR2 YFSETQ. The CDR3 sequence is CASSPARANTGELFF. CDR3 nucleotide sequence: TGCGCCAGCAGCCCGGCCAGGGCGAACACCGGGGAGCTGTTTTTT.

The chain has TRBV28 and TRBJ1-6; D call uncertain. Germline CDR1 MDHEN, CDR2 SYDVKM. Trimming took off 6 bases at V and 10 bases at J, with 19 bases between the two ends. This CDR3 has 15 amino acids. CDR3 sequence reads: CASSPSGAGSSPLHF. The CDR3 coding sequence is TGTGCCAGCAGCCCCTCCGGCGCGGGGAGCTCACCCCTCCACTTT.

This clone was found a few times. The genes are TRBV28 and TRBJ1-4; D call uncertain. V lost 3 bases and J 6 bases, leaving 11 bases between the germline ends. CDR1 is MDHEN and CDR2 is SYDVKM in the germline V gene. This CDR3 comprises 14 residues. In DNA form, the CDR3 reads TGTGCCAGCAGTTTTTCGGGATGGGATGAAAAACTGTTTTTT. It codes for CASSFSGWDEKLFF.